The clone carrying this TCR beta chain was counted ten times or more. Its cognate antigen is unknown. The data were taken from a study of early T cells in non-severe SARS-CoV-2 infection. The wider study: Unsorted whole blood bulk RNA was sequenced, with unpaired chains.

Notes on the study in general: VDJdb-based matching was biased toward anti-spike CD8 responses and missed private and CD4 specificities.

Losses at the gene ends were 3 bases for V and 9 bases for J; bases not matched to a gene: 7. The CDR3 runs 14 residues. CDR1 and CDR2 (germline): MNHEY, SMNVEV (reference sequence). Individually, cDNA molecules had unique molecular identifiers attached to them. From the 5' RACE reads, TCRdb called clonotypes with MiXCR, one entry per CDR3 protein. The sample lists approximately 81,000 distinct CDR3 sequences; 5% to 7% were seen once. The sequencing sample was made of whole blood. This chain connects TRBV27 to TRBJ2-1; 8 nucleotides line up with TRBD2. The origin of this receptor is an adult who was a healthcare worker with PCR-confirmed SARS-CoV-2 infection or an uninfected control (not recorded which). The DNA for the CDR3 is TGTGCCAGCAGTTTTGGGCGGGGGGTAATTGAGCAGTTCTTC. It translates to CASSFGRGVIEQFF.